This is a list of T cell receptor beta chains from one sample in a study of a mutant IDH1 vaccine in newly diagnosed glioma. Some clones are missing from TCRdb's copy, which holds only in-frame ones; the method was immunoSEQ multiplex PCR. The table includes 20,000 to 30,000 clones, over 65% detected once. These receptors lack a known antigen. The material was PBMCs, obtained from a glioma patient whose treatment included an IDH1 peptide vaccine. Receptor source: a man aged 25-45 years with glioma. The CDR3 runs from the conserved cysteine through the conserved F or W. D genes are given only for firm matches. Clone size is not always given. Where it is, it says once, few, many or a class for expanded clones.

j_call v_call d_call clone_size cdr3_nt cdr3_aa
TRBJ2-5 TRBV7-9 . . TGTGCCAGCAGTTATCTTGTAAGCAGAGGAGAGACCCAGTACTTC CASSYLVSRGETQYF
TRBJ2-5 TRBV11-2 . . TGTGCCAGCAGCCTCCACCCCAGGAGGGAGACCCAGTACTTC CASSLHPRRETQYF
TRBJ2-5 TRBV7-9 . once TGTGCCAGCAGCTTATTCAGAGAGACCCAGTACTTC CASSLFRETQYF
TRBJ2-2 TRBV19 . . TGTGCCAGTAGTATAATCATCAGGGTCCGGGACACCGGGGAGCTGTTTTTT CASSIIIRVRDTGELFF
TRBJ1-1 TRBV5-1 . few TGCGCCAGCAGCTCTGTCAGAGGGGGCACTGAAGCTTTCTTT CASSSVRGGTEAFF
TRBJ1-1 TRBV19 TRBD1 . TGTGCCAGTAGTATTGGGGACAGGGAAGCTTTCTTT CASSIGDREAFF
TRBJ2-7 TRBV5-5 . . TGTGCCAGTAAGCCTCTGGACAGCTCCTACGAGCAGTACTTC CASKPLDSSYEQYF
TRBJ1-5 TRBV20-1 . . TGCAGTGCTAGCGGGGATCAGCCCCAGCATTTT CSASGDQPQHF
TRBJ2-7 TRBV27 TRBD1 . TGTGCCAGCAGTTACACAGGGGATGAGCAGTACTTC CASSYTGDEQYF
TRBJ2-2 TRBV5-8 . . TGTGCCAGCAGTCGGGACACCCTAACCGGGGAGCTGTTTTTT CASSRDTLTGELFF
TRBJ2-7 TRBV10-3 TRBD1 . TGTGCCATCAGGGGGGCGGGACAGGGGTTCGACGAGCAGTACTTC CAIRGAGQGFDEQYF
TRBJ2-7 TRBV29-1 . . TGCAGCGTTGAAGGTTTGGACGAGCAGTACTTC CSVEGLDEQYF